This T cell receptor beta chain was captured by sequencing in a study of CD8 T cells in ankylosing spondylitis. CDR1 is MNHEY and CDR2 is SMNVEV in the germline V gene (reference sequence). V was clipped by 5 bases and J by 2 bases, with 10 bases between them. This CDR3 has 14 residues. Study-wide findings and caveats: A motif of 7 to 9 highly homologous TCR beta variants was seen as apparently characteristic of ankylosing spondylitis blood.

MiXCR was run by TCRdb on the 5' RACE reads, yielding one entry per CDR3 protein. The data show about 330,000 distinct CDR3 sequences, 6.5% to 10% seen once. This clonotype was detected ten times or more. Its antigen is still unknown. The origin of this receptor is a male donor with ankylosing spondylitis. The genes are TRBV27 and TRBJ2-1, with D perhaps matching TRBD2 (5 bases). Sample: blood, either unsorted or a sorted T cell fraction (not recorded which). CDR3 protein: CASSLGDAYNEQFF. DNA of the CDR3: TGTGCCAGCAGTCTCGGGGATGCCTACAATGAGCAGTTCTTC.